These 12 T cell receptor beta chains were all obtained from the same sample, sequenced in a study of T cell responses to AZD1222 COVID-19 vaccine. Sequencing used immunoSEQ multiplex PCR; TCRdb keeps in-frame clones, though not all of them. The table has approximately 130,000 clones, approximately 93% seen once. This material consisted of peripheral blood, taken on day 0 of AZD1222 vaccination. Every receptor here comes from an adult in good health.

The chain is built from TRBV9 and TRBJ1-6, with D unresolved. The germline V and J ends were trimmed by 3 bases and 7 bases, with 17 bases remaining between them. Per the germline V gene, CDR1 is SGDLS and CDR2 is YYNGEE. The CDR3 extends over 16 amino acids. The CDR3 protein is CASSADIGRTNSPLHF. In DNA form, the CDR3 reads TGTGCCAGCAGCGCAGACATTGGACGGACGAATTCACCCCTCCACTTT. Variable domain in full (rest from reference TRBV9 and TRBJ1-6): DSGVTQTPKHLITATGQRVTLRCSPRSGDLSVYWYQQSLDQGLQFLIQYYNGEERAKGNILERFSAQQFPDLHSELNLSSLELGDSALYFCASSADIGRTNSPLHFGNGTRLTVT.

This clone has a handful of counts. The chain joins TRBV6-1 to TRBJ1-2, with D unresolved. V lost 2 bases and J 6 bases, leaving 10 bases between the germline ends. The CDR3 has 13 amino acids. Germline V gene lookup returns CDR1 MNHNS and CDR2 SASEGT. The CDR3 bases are TGTGCCAGCAGTGAAAGTCAGTCCAATGGCTACACCTTC. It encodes CASSESQSNGYTF.

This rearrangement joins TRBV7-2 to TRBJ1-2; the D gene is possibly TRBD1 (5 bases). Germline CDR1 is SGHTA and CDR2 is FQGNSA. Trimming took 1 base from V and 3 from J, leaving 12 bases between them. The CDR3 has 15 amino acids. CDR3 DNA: TGTGCCAGCAGCTTAGGTCAGGGTCTTGACTATGGCTACACCTTC. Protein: CASSLGQGLDYGYTF. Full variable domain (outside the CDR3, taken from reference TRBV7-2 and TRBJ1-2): GAGVSQSPSNKVTEKGKDVELRCDPISGHTALYWYRQSLGQGLEFLIYFQGNSAPDKSGLPSDRFSAERTGGSVSTLTIQRTQQEDSAVYLCASSLGQGLDYGYTFGSGTRLTVV.

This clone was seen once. The CDR3 here is CASSPRQGAYTEAFF. The CDR3 DNA reads as TGTGCCAGCAGCCCTCGACAGGGGGCGTACACTGAAGCTTTCTTT. V usage is TRBV5-8 and J usage is TRBJ1-1; 10 positions match TRBD1. The CDR3 consists of 15 residues. Losses at the gene ends were 4 bases for V and 3 bases for J; bases not matched to a gene: 6. CDR1 is SGHTS and CDR2 is YDEGEE in the germline V gene.

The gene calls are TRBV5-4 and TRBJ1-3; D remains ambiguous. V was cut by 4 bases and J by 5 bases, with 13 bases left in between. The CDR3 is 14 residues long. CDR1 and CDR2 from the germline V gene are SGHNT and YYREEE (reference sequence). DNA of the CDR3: TGTGCCAGCAGCCATCGGGAGTCTCGAAACACCATATATTTT. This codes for CASSHRESRNTIYF.

CDR3 region: CASSLQGLGEKLFF. CDR3 coding DNA: TGTGCCAGCAGTTTACAGGGGTTGGGGGAAAAACTGTTTTTT. The chain links TRBV27 to TRBJ1-4; TRBD1 might be the D (6 bases). CDR1 is MNHEY, CDR2 SMNVEV, per germline (reference sequence). CDR3 length equals 14 residues. V shed 2 bases and J shed 8 bases, with 12 bases lying between them.

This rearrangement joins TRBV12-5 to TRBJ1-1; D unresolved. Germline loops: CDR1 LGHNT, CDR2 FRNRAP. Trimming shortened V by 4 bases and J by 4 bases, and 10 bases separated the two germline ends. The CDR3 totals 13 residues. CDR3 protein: CASGSTEFTEAFF. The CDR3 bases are TGTGCTAGTGGTTCCACAGAATTCACTGAAGCTTTCTTT.

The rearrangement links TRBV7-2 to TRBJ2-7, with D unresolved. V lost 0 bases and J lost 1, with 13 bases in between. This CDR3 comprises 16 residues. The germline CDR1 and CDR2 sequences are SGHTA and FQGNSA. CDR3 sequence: CASSLAQWGTSYEQYF. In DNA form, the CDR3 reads TGTGCCAGCAGCTTAGCGCAGTGGGGTACTTCCTACGAGCAGTACTTC.

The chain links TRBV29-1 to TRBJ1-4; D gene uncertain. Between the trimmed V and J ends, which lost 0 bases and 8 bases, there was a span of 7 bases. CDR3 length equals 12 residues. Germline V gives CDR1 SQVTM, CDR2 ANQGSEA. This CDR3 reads CSVEDVGEKLFF. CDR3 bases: TGCAGCGTTGAAGATGTCGGGGAAAAACTGTTTTTT.

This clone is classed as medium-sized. The CDR3 spells CASSLGRLRQGPMNTEAFF. The CDR3 region has the DNA TGTGCCAGCAGCTTAGGTCGTTTGAGACAGGGTCCGATGAACACTGAAGCTTTCTTT. The J gene is TRBJ1-1, the V gene TRBV7-8; 7 nucleotides align to TRBD1. V lost 1 base and J lost 0; bases outside the gene matches: 14. Germline V gene lookup returns CDR1 SGHVS and CDR2 FQNEAQ. The CDR3 contains 19 residues.

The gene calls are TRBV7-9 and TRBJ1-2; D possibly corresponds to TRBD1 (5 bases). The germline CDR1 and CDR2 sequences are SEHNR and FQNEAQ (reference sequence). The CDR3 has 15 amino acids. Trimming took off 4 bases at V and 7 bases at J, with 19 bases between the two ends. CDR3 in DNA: TGTGCCAGCAGCTCCGAATGGGGGGGACTCGGTGGCTACACCTTC. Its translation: CASSSEWGGLGGYTF. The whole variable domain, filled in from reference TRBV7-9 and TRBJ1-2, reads DTGVSQNPRHKITKRGQNVTFRCDPISEHNRLYWYRQTLGQGPEFLTYFQNEAQLEKSRLLSDRFSAERPKGSFSTLEIQRTEQGDSAMYLCASSSEWGGLGGYTFGSGTRLTVV.

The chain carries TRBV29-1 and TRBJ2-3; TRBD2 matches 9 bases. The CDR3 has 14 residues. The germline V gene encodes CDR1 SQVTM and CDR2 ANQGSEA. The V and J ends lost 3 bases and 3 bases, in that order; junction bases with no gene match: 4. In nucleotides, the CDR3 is TGCAGCGTTGAGCCTAGCGGGGAAACAGATACGCAGTATTTT. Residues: CSVEPSGETDTQYF.